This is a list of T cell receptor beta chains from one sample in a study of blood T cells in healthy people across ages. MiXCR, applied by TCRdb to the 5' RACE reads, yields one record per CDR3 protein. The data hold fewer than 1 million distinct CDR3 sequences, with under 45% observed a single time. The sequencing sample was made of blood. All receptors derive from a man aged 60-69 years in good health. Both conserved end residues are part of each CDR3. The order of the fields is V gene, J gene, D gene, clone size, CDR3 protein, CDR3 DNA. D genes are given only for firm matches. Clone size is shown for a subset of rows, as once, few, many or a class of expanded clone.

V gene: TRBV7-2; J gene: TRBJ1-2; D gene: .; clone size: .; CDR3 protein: CASSVTHNYGYTF; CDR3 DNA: TGTGCCAGCAGCGTTACTCATAACTATGGCTACACCTTC
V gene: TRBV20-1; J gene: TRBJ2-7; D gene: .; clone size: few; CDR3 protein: CSAKRSGRLYEQYF; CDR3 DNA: TGCAGTGCTAAGCGGAGCGGCAGGCTATACGAGCAGTACTTC
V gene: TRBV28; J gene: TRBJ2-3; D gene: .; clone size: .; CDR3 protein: CASSPTDSTDTQYF; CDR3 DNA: TGTGCCAGCAGCCCGACAGATTCCACAGATACGCAGTATTTT
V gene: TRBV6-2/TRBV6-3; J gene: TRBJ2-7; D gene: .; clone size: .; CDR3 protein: CSSKQGRYEQYF; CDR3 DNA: TGTTCCAGCAAACAGGGAAGATACGAGCAGTACTTC
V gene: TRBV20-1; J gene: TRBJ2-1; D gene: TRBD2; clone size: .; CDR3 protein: CSAIPGLGYNEQFF; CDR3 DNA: TGCAGTGCTATACCGGGACTAGGCTACAATGAGCAGTTCTTC
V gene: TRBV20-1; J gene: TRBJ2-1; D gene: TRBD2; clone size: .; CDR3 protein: CSARDISKGTSRNEQFF; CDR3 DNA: TGCAGTGCTAGAGATATCAGTAAGGGGACTAGCCGCAATGAGCAGTTCTTC
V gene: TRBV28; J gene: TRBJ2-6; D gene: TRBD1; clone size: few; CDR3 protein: CASSFDRGTGANVLTF; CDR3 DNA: TGTGCCAGCAGTTTTGACAGGGGAACTGGGGCCAACGTCCTGACTTTC
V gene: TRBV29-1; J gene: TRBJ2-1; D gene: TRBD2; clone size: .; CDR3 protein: CSARSGGVFNQQFF; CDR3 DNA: TGCAGCGCACGTAGCGGGGGGGTTTTCAATCAGCAGTTCTTC
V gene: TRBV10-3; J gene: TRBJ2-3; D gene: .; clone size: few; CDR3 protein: CAISASLNTDTQYF; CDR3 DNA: TGTGCCATCAGCGCTAGCCTAAACACAGATACGCAGTATTTT
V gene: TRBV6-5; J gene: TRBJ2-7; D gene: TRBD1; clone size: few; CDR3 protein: CASSYSLGTGKNEQYF; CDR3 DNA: TGTGCCAGCAGTTACTCCCTGGGGACAGGGAAAAACGAGCAGTACTTC
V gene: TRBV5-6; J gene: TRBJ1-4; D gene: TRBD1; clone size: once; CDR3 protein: CASSQGEEKLFF; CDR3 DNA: TGTGCCAGCAGCCAGGGGGAGGAAAAACTGTTTTTT
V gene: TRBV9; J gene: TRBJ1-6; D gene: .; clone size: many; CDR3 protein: CASSVTGNSPLHF; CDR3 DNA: TGTGCCAGCAGCGTTACAGGGAATTCACCCCTCCACTTT
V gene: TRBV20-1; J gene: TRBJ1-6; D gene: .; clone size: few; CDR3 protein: CSAREGEVDNSPLHF; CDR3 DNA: TGCAGTGCTCGCGAGGGTGAAGTGGATAATTCACCCCTCCACTTT
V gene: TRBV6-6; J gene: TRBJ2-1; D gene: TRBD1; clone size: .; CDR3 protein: CASSYSSRGEQFF; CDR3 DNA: TGTGCCAGCAGTTACTCGTCCAGGGGGGAGCAGTTCTTC
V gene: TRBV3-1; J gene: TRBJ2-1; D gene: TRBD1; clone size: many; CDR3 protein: CASSQGQGRPYNEQFF; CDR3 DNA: TGTGCCAGCAGCCAGGGACAGGGGAGGCCCTACAATGAGCAGTTCTTC
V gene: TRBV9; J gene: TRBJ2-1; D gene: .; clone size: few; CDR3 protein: CASSVVGVGEQFF; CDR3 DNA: TGTGCCAGCAGCGTAGTGGGGGTGGGTGAGCAGTTCTTC
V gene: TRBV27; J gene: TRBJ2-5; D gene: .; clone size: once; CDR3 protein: CASSPNGGGLNNEQYF; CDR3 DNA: TGTGCCAGCAGTCCCAATGGGGGGGGCCTCAACAATGAGCAGTACTTC
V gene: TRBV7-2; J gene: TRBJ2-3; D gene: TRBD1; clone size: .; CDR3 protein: CASSAQGAADTQYF; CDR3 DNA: TGTGCCAGCAGCGCGCAGGGGGCCGCAGATACGCAGTATTTT
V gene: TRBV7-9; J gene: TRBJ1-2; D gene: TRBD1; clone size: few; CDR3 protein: CASRPGQGGYTF; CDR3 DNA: TGTGCCAGCCGCCCGGGACAGGGAGGCTACACCTTC
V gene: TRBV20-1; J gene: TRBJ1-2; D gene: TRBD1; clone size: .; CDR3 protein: CSAKWETGNYGYTF; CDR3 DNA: TGCAGTGCTAAGTGGGAGACAGGGAACTATGGCTACACCTTC
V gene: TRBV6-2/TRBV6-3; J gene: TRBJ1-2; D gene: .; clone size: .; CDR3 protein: CASSRPSIGPDYGYTF; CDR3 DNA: TGTGCCAGCAGCCGACCGAGCATTGGGCCGGACTATGGCTACACCTTC
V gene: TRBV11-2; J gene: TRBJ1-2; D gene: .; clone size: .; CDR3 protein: CASSLGPGEIYGYTF; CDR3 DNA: TGTGCCAGCAGCTTAGGGCCCGGGGAAATCTATGGCTACACCTTC
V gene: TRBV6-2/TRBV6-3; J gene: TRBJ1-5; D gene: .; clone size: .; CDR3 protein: CASSYSLAATNQVKLHF; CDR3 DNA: TGTGCCAGCAGTTACTCGCTGGCAGCAACTAATCAAGTAAAGCTGCATTTT
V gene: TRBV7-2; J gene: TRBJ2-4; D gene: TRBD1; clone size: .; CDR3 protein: CASSSDRNRGVRKNIQYF; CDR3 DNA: TGTGCCAGCAGCTCCGATAGGAACAGGGGAGTGCGAAAAAACATTCAGTACTTC
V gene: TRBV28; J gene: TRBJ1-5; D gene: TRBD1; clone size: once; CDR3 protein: CASTGTGNIYQPQHF; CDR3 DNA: TGTGCCAGCACTGGGACAGGGAATATCTATCAGCCCCAGCATTTT
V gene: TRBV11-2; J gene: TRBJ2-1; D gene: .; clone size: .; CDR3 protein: CASSLETGSYNEQFF; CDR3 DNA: TGTGCCAGCAGCTTAGAGACTGGTTCCTACAATGAGCAGTTCTTC
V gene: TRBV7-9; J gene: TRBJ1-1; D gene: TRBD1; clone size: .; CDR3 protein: CASSLATGANTEAFF; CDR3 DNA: TGTGCCAGCAGCTTAGCGACAGGGGCGAACACTGAAGCTTTCTTT
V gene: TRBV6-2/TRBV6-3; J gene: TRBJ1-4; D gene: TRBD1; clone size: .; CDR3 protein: CASRRAGGGYEKLFF; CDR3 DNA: TGTGCCAGCAGGAGGGCAGGGGGCGGCTATGAAAAACTGTTTTTT
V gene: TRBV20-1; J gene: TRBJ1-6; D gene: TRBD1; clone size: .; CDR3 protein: CSAQLQQGNNSPLHF; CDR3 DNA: TGCAGTGCTCAACTTCAACAGGGGAATAATTCACCCCTCCACTTT
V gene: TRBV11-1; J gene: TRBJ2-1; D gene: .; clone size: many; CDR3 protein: CASSRSPRGDNEQFF; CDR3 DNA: TGTGCCAGCAGCAGATCCCCCAGGGGGGACAATGAGCAGTTCTTC
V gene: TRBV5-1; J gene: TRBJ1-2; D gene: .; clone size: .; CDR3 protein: CASSLDGSTSYGYTF; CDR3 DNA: TGCGCCAGCAGCTTGGATGGCAGTACTAGCTATGGCTACACCTTC
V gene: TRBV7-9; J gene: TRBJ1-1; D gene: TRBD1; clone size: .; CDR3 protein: CASSKTGGDTEAFF; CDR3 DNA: TGTGCCAGCAGCAAAACAGGGGGGGACACTGAAGCTTTCTTT
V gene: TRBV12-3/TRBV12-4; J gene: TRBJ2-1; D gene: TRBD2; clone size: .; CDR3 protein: CASRRGEGEQFF; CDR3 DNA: TGTGCCAGCAGACGGGGGGAAGGCGAGCAGTTCTTC
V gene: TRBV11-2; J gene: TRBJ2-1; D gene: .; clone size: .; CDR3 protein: CASSLVAWNEQFF; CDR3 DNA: TGTGCCAGCAGCTTAGTAGCGTGGAATGAGCAGTTCTTC
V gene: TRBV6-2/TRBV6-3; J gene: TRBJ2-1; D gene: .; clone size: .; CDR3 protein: CATGVNEQFF; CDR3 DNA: TGTGCCACAGGGGTAAATGAGCAGTTCTTC
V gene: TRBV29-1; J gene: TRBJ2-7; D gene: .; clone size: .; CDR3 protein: CSVERHGSRFEQYF; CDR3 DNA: TGCAGCGTTGAAAGGCATGGAAGCAGGTTCGAGCAGTACTTC
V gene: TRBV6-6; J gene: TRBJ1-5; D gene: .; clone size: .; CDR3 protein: CASSYRGGSQPQHF; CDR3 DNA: TGTGCCAGCAGTTACCGGGGGGGCTCTCAGCCCCAGCATTTT
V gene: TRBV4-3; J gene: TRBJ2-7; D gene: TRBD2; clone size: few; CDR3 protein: CASSQVTSGGIYNEQYF; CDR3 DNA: TGCGCCAGCAGCCAAGTCACTAGCGGGGGGATATACAATGAGCAGTACTTC
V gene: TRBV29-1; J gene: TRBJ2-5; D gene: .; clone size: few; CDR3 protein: CSTRLGAGETQYF; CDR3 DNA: TGCAGCACTCGCCTGGGGGCAGGGGAGACCCAGTACTTC
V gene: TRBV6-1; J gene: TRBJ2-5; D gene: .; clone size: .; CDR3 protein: CASTKTTGLVKETQYF; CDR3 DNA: TGTGCCAGCACCAAAACCACAGGGCTGGTGAAAGAGACCCAGTACTTC
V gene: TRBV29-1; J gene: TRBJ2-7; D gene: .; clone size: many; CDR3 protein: CSVEDKAYEQYF; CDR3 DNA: TGCAGCGTTGAAGATAAAGCCTACGAGCAGTACTTC
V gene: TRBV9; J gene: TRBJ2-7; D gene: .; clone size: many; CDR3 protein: CASAGSGYEQYF; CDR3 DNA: TGTGCCAGCGCAGGGTCTGGATACGAGCAGTACTTC
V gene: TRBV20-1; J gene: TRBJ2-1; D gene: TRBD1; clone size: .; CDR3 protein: CSARERDRGAYNEQFF; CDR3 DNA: TGCAGTGCTAGAGAGAGGGACAGGGGGGCCTACAATGAGCAGTTCTTC
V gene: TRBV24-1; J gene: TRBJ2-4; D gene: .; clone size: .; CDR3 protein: CATSGSTGDKNIQYF; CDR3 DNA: TGTGCCACCAGCGGGAGTACCGGAGACAAAAACATTCAGTACTTC
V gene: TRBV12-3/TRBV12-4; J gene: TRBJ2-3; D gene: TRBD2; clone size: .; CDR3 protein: CASSSGLASHTQYF; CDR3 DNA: TGTGCCAGCAGTTCGGGACTAGCGTCACATACGCAGTATTTT
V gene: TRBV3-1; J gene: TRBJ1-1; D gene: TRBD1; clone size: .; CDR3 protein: CASSQTGVEAFF; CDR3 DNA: TGTGCCAGCAGCCAAACAGGGGTTGAAGCTTTCTTT
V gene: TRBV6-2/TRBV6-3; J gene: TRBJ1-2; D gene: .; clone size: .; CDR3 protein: CASSWTGARNYGYTF; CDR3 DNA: TGTGCCAGCAGTTGGACCGGGGCCAGAAACTATGGCTACACCTTC
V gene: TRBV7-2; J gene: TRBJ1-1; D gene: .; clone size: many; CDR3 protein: CASSPRTNTEAFF; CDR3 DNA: TGTGCCAGCAGCCCAAGGACGAACACTGAAGCTTTCTTT
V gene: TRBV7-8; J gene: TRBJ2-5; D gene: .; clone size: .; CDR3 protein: CASSSTVGGYNEQYF; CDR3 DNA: TGTGCCAGCAGCTCGACAGTCGGGGGATACAATGAGCAGTACTTC
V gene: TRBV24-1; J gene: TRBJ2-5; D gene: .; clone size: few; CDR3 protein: CATGGTAKETQYF; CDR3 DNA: TGTGCCACCGGTGGGACCGCTAAGGAGACCCAGTACTTC
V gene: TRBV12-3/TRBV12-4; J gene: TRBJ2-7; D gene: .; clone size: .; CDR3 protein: CASRAREVAHEQYF; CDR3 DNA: TGTGCCAGCAGGGCCCGCGAGGTGGCCCACGAGCAGTACTTC